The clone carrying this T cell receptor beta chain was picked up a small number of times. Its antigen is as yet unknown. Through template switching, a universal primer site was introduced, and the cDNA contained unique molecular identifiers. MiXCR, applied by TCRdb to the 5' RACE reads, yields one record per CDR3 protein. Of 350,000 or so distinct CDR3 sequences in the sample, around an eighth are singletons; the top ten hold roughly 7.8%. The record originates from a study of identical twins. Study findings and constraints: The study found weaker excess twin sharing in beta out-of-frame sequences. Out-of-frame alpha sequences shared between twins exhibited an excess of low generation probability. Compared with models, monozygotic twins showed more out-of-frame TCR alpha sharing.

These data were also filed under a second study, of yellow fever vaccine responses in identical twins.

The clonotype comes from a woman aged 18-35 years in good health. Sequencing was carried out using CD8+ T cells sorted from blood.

The CDR3 bases are TGTGCCAGCAAGGGACCCGGGGGCAACGAGCAGTACTTC. Protein product: CASKGPGGNEQYF. V gene TRBV27 combines with J gene TRBJ2-7, with D possibly called TRBD1 or TRBD2 (6 bases each). CDR1 MNHEY and CDR2 SMNVEV come from the germline V gene (reference sequence). The CDR3 extends over 13 amino acids. V lost 7 bases, J lost 5 bases, and 15 bases lay in between.